Shown below are 12 T cell receptor beta chains from a single sample sequenced in a study of blood T cell repertoires in COVID-19. Assay used: immunoSEQ multiplex PCR; TCRdb lists only in-frame clones, some missing. This table has about 40,000 clones, 81% appearing once. What was sequenced was peripheral blood. These receptors all come from a man aged 80 or over with active or convalescent COVID-19.

The chain couples TRBV5-1 to TRBJ1-1; TRBD1 is a possible D gene (5 bases). There are 14 residues in the CDR3. Germline assignment: CDR1 SGHRS and CDR2 YFSETQ. The ends were cut back, 4 bases at V and 2 bases at J, with 12 bases in the middle. CDR3 DNA: TGCGCCAGCAGCCCGGACACTTTAAACACTGAAGCTTTCTTT. Residues: CASSPDTLNTEAFF. Drawing the rest from reference TRBV5-1 and TRBJ1-1, the complete variable domain is KAGVTQTPRYLIKTRGQQVTLSCSPISGHRSVSWYQQTPGQGLQFLFEYFSETQRNKGNFPGRFSGRQFSNSRSEMNVSTLELGDSALYLCASSPDTLNTEAFFGQGTRLTVV.

This chain links TRBV12-3 or TRBV12-4 with TRBJ1-1; D gene ambiguous. The CDR3 runs 12 residues. Trimming left V 0 bases short and J 9 bases short, with 8 bases between. Written as DNA, the CDR3 is TGTGCCAGCAGTTTAGCGCGGAAGCAAGCTTTCTTT. This sequence encodes CASSLARKQAFF.

This chain links TRBV3-1 (or the pseudogene TRBV3-2) with TRBJ2-5; 13 nucleotides match TRBD2. The germline gives CDR1 LGHDT, CDR2 YNNKEL (reference sequence). The CDR3 spans 17 residues. The ends lost 1 base at V and 5 bases at J; junction bases unmatched: 7. The DNA for the CDR3 is TGTGCCAGCAGCCAAGGCTTACTAGCGGGAGGGCCTGAGACCCAGTACTTC. This translates into CASSQGLLAGGPETQYF.

This clone was seen just once. The V call is TRBV7-2, the J call TRBJ1-5; D call uncertain. This CDR3 has 15 amino acids. The germline CDR1 and CDR2 sequences are SGHTA and FQGNSA. V was cut by 5 bases and J by 0 bases, with 11 bases left in between. The CDR3 sequence: CASSARAGSNQPQHF. CDR3 in DNA: TGTGCCAGCAGCGCACGAGCGGGTAGCAATCAGCCCCAGCATTTT.

The chain joins TRBV6-1 to TRBJ2-6; 8 nucleotides match TRBD1. The germline gives CDR1 MNHNS, CDR2 SASEGT. V dropped 4 bases and J dropped 2; count of bases not matched to a gene: 7. This CDR3 has 17 residues. CDR3 loop: CASSGGTGQAGANVLTF. For the CDR3, the DNA is TGTGCCAGCAGTGGGGGGACAGGACAAGCTGGGGCCAACGTCCTGACTTTC.

This chain joins TRBV7-2 and TRBJ2-3; 11 positions agree with TRBD2. Per the germline V gene, CDR1 is SGHTA and CDR2 is FQGNSA. The CDR3 has 15 residues. V trimming: 0 bases; J trimming: 6 bases; junction bases outside the gene matches: 2. The DNA for the CDR3 is TGTGCCAGCAGCTTAGCTAGCGGGGGGGTGGATACGCAGTATTTT. Translation: CASSLASGGVDTQYF.

The chain uses TRBV27 and TRBJ2-7, with 10 bases aligning to TRBD1. This CDR3 spans 12 amino acids. CDR1 MNHEY and CDR2 SMNVEV come from the germline V gene (reference sequence). The J segment lost 12 bases and the V segment lost 8 bases, leaving 10 bases of the junction unmatched. The CDR3, as DNA: TGTGCCAGCCGCTCGACAGGGGGCTTATTGTACTTC. Translated: CASRSTGGLLYF.

The V call is TRBV7-2, the J call TRBJ1-2, with 11 bases identical to TRBD1. Germline trimming cut 0 bases from V and 5 bases from J; bases unmatched to any gene: 5. This CDR3 spans 16 amino acids. Germline assignment: CDR1 SGHTA and CDR2 FQGNSA. DNA for the CDR3: TGTGCCAGCAGCTTAGCCCCGGGACAGGGGGGGTATGGCTACACCTTC. Translating gives CASSLAPGQGGYGYTF.

This chain connects TRBV14 to TRBJ2-5; D is ambiguous. The germline V and J ends were trimmed by 2 bases and 5 bases, with 15 bases remaining between them. The germline gives CDR1 SGHDN, CDR2 FVKESK. The CDR3 runs to 15 residues. For the CDR3, the DNA is TGTGCCAGCAGCCAATTTTTAACTGGTTCCGAGACCCAGTACTTC. It encodes CASSQFLTGSETQYF.

In its sample, this clone was seen once. The chain has TRBV18 and TRBJ1-5; TRBD1 might be the D (6 bases). CDR3 length: 14 residues. Trimming removed 5 bases from V and 0 bases from J, with 8 bases in between. Germline CDR1 and CDR2: KGHSH and LQKENI. The CDR3 region is CASSEGDSNQPQHF. The CDR3 coding sequence is TGTGCCAGCTCAGAGGGGGATAGCAATCAGCCCCAGCATTTT.

The rearrangement uses TRBV5-5 and TRBJ2-1, with TRBD1 matching over 11 bases. V shed 4 bases, J shed 7 bases, and the junction held 7 bases outside the gene matches. Germline lookup yields CDR1 SGHKS and CDR2 YYEKEE (reference sequence). CDR3 length: 15 residues. CDR3 coding DNA: TGTGCCAGCAGCCTCTCCGGGACAGGGGGGAATGAGCAGTTCTTC. Residues: CASSLSGTGGNEQFF.

The chain joins TRBV4-2 to TRBJ2-1, with D possibly being TRBD1 (6 bases). Trimming removed 2 bases at V and 5 bases at J, with 10 bases between. This CDR3 is 14 amino acids long. Germline CDR1 reads LGHNA; CDR2 reads YNFKEQ. The CDR3 is CASSQRGGNNEQFF. In nucleotides, the CDR3 is TGTGCCAGCAGCCAACGAGGGGGAAACAATGAGCAGTTCTTC.